The rows below give T cell receptor beta chains drawn from one sample of a study of blood T cell repertoires in COVID-19. Data came from immunoSEQ multiplex PCR; TCRdb stores just in-frame clones and leaves some out. This sample has fewer than 350,000 clones, with over 75% found just once. The sequencing input was PBMCs or T cells enriched from blood (not recorded which). Receptors were obtained from a man under 40 who had recovered from COVID-19. CDR3s include the opening cysteine and the closing phenylalanine or tryptophan. A D gene is named only where the DNA matches it firmly. For some rows the clone size is stated as once, few or many, or as a class when expanded; others skip it.

>TRBD1|.|TRBJ1-5|TRBV6-4
CASSPGQSDF
TGTGCCAGCAGCCCGGGACAGTCGGATTTT
>.|once|TRBJ1-2|TRBV30
CAWSVGVVTNGYTF
TGTGCCTGGAGTGTCGGGGTGGTGACCAATGGCTACACCTTC
>.|.|TRBJ1-1|TRBV12-3/TRBV12-4
CASSFRAFF
TGTGCCAGCAGTTTTCGAGCTTTCTTT
>.|once|TRBJ1-1|TRBV18
CASSPIPEDNTEAFF
TGTGCCAGCTCACCAATTCCAGAAGATAACACTGAAGCTTTCTTT
>TRBD1|.|TRBJ1-2|TRBV11-3
CASSLGQGWKDYGYTF
TGTGCCAGCAGCTTGGGACAGGGTTGGAAAGACTATGGCTACACCTTC
>.|.|TRBJ1-6|TRBV12-3/TRBV12-4
CASSFPGSPLHF
TGTGCCAGCAGTTTCCCGGGTTCACCCCTCCACTTT
>TRBD2|once|TRBJ2-1|TRBV6-4
CASSDSRSGDYNEQFF
TGTGCCAGCAGTGATAGTAGGAGCGGGGACTACAATGAGCAGTTCTTC
>.|.|TRBJ1-3|TRBV12-3/TRBV12-4
CASSLDTGNTIYF
TGTGCCAGCAGTTTAGATACTGGAAACACCATATATTTT
>TRBD1|.|TRBJ1-1|TRBV7-6
CASSRDRNTEAFF
TGTGCCAGCAGCCGGGACAGAAACACTGAAGCTTTCTTT
>.|.|TRBJ2-3|TRBV5-4
CASSLGTDEDTQYF
TGTGCCAGCAGCTTGGGGACAGATGAAGATACGCAGTATTTT
>.|.|TRBJ1-1|TRBV10-3
CAISEAGRGTEAFF
TGTGCCATCAGTGAGGCGGGGCGGGGGACTGAAGCTTTCTTT
>TRBD1|.|TRBJ1-1|TRBV4-2
CASSQGGTAAEAFF
TGTGCCAGCAGCCAAGGGGGGACAGCAGCTGAAGCTTTCTTT
>.|.|TRBJ1-3|TRBV5-6
CASSLSGQSSGNTIYF
TGTGCCAGCAGCTTGTCTGGGCAGTCTTCTGGAAACACCATATATTTT
>TRBD1|.|TRBJ1-2|TRBV6-5
CASSSVRDRGYGYTF
TGTGCCAGCAGTTCAGTCCGGGACAGGGGCTATGGCTACACCTTC
>.|.|TRBJ1-1|TRBV9
CASSVLVGAVMNTEAFF
TGTGCCAGCAGCGTGTTAGTGGGGGCGGTTATGAACACTGAAGCTTTCTTT
>.|.|TRBJ1-3|TRBV9
CASSVGSSGNTIYF
TGTGCCAGCAGCGTAGGTAGCTCTGGAAACACCATATATTTT
>TRBD1|.|TRBJ1-6|TRBV6-4
CASSETGTGNSPLHF
TGTGCCAGCAGCGAGACCGGGACAGGCAATTCACCCCTCCACTTT
>.|.|TRBJ2-1|TRBV2
CASSEAPRVANEQFF
TGTGCCAGCAGTGAAGCCCCCAGGGTGGCCAATGAGCAGTTCTTC
>TRBD2|.|TRBJ2-7|TRBV18
CASSPPGLAGGEQYF
TGTGCCAGCTCCCCTCCGGGGCTAGCGGGGGGCGAGCAGTACTTC
>TRBD2|.|TRBJ2-3|TRBV5-1
CATKEVAGPSADTQYF
TGCGCCACCAAGGAGGTAGCGGGCCCTTCGGCGGATACGCAGTATTTT
>TRBD1|.|TRBJ2-3|TRBV2
CASSPDRAADTQYF
TGTGCCAGCAGCCCGGACAGGGCGGCAGATACGCAGTATTTT
>.|.|TRBJ1-5|TRBV2
CASSEAGTFSNQPQHF
TGTGCCAGCAGTGAAGCCGGGACATTTAGCAATCAGCCCCAGCATTTT
>.|.|TRBJ1-2|TRBV2
CASSEVAENYGYTF
TGTGCCAGCAGTGAAGTAGCAGAAAACTATGGCTACACCTTC
>TRBD1|.|TRBJ1-6|TRBV9
CASTTGVFSSPLHF
TGTGCCAGCACCACAGGGGTTTTTAGTTCACCCCTCCACTTT
>.|.|TRBJ2-7|TRBV6-5
CASRGLTRTYEQYF
TGTGCCAGCCGCGGCTTGACCCGTACCTACGAGCAGTACTTC
>.|.|TRBJ2-7|TRBV11-2
CASSSPGYEQYF
TGTGCCAGCAGCTCGCCAGGCTACGAGCAGTACTTC
>TRBD1|.|TRBJ2-3|TRBV7-9
CASSPTYGQGGEASTQYF
TGTGCCAGCAGCCCCACTTACGGACAGGGGGGGGAGGCCTCAACGCAGTATTTT
>.|.|TRBJ1-6|TRBV6-5
CASSYRTDTRNSPLHF
TGTGCCAGCAGTTACCGCACAGACACTCGTAATTCACCCCTCCACTTT
>.|.|TRBJ1-2|TRBV2
CASSEETGRGGYTF
TGTGCCAGCAGTGAAGAAACAGGAAGAGGCGGCTACACCTTC
>.|.|TRBJ2-3|TRBV5-1
CASSLDPGTSTDTQYF
TGCGCCAGCAGCTTGGATCCGGGGACTAGCACAGATACGCAGTATTTT
>TRBD1|.|TRBJ1-6|TRBV10-3
CAIRGTGNSPLHF
TGTGCCATCAGGGGGACAGGGAATTCACCCCTCCACTTT
>TRBD1|once|TRBJ1-2|TRBV3-1/TRBV3-2
CASSGRDRSILRDGYTF
TGTGCCAGCAGCGGCCGGGACAGGTCTATACTAAGGGATGGCTACACCTTC
>.|.|TRBJ1-3|TRBV28
CASSLGSVNSGNTIYF
TGTGCCAGCAGTTTGGGCAGTGTCAACTCTGGAAACACCATATATTTT
>TRBD1|once|TRBJ1-2|TRBV7-3
CASSLFQGGSYGYTF
TGTGCCAGCAGCTTGTTCCAGGGGGGTAGCTATGGCTACACCTTC
>.|.|TRBJ2-3|TRBV9
CASSVALGDTQYF
TGTGCCAGCAGCGTAGCTCTAGGAGATACGCAGTATTTT
>TRBD2|.|TRBJ2-1|TRBV7-7
CASSFLSGGEQFF
TGTGCTAGCAGCTTCCTTAGCGGGGGAGAGCAGTTCTTC
>.|.|TRBJ1-1|TRBV4-1
CASSQVRTEAFF
TGCGCCAGCAGCCAAGTCAGGACTGAAGCTTTCTTT
>.|.|TRBJ2-7|TRBV6-4
CASSRETGSYEQYF
TGTGCCAGCAGTAGAGAGACAGGCTCCTACGAGCAGTACTTC
>.|.|TRBJ1-2|TRBV9
CASSAATYYGYTF
TGTGCCAGCAGCGCCGCCACATACTATGGCTACACCTTC